This T cell receptor (beta chain) emerged from a study of regulatory T cells in long-lasting Graves disease. Study results and limitations: Favoring TRBV28, TRBJ1-2 and TRBJ2-5 was a feature seen in persistent disease.

In building TCR beta libraries, iRepertoire HTBI primers were used together with Arm-PCR of CDR3 regions. A single record per CDR3 protein comes from TCRdb applying MiXCR to the multiplex PCR reads. This table has around 480,000 distinct CDR3 sequences, about 16% appearing once. Germline CDR1 reads MNHNS; CDR2 reads SASEGT. The length of the CDR3 is 13 residues. Time point defined: newly diagnosed GD, antithyroid drugs for less than 3 months. After RNA was extracted from PBMCs, the TCR library was made from it. The authors drew patients from an endocrinology department in Xi'an, China. Comment on this clonotype: Its antigen is still unknown. At one end, the junction sequence differs from germline, possibly due to a read error.

The same data also went into a second study, on T cells in Graves' hyperthyroidism and ophthalmopathy. From that paper: Graves' hyperthyroidism without ophthalmopathy progression within 18 months was termed stable. Primed by the HTBI set, a first-round RT-PCR was run on the TCR CDR3.

This TCR was sampled from a woman aged 35-65 years with Graves disease. This sample comprised peripheral blood mononuclear cells (PBMCs), obtained at new diagnosis, from a patient treated with antithyroid drugs. This chain connects TRBV6-1 to TRBJ1-5, with D possibly being TRBD1 (5 bases). The CDR3 DNA is TGTGCCAGCAGTGAAGAGGGGATGGGTAGGGTCAATTTT. Amino acids: CASSEEGMGRVNF.